The present entry profiles one T cell receptor beta chain with its context. The antigen is not known. The data were obtained in a study of neurological immune-mediated disorders. Study-wide results and limits: The repertoires of 18 of 34 multiple sclerosis patients were placed by phylogenetic grouping in a single related-CDR3 cluster, which may be a signature. Because no CDR3 amino acid sequences were shared across subjects by expanded clones, private repertoires were suggested in all groups. The most TCR clonal expansion was seen in HTLV-1-associated myelopathy, and the least was seen in multiple sclerosis, which fell below healthy controls.

The length of the CDR3 is 18 residues. The cDNA came from 5'RACE with 10-nucleotide random UMIs. TCRdb re-called the 5' RACE reads with MiXCR, one entry per CDR3 protein. Of around 62,000 distinct CDR3 sequences listed, more than 3.5% are singletons. This chain connects TRBV21-1 to TRBJ2-7; the D call TRBD1 from the table was never checked on the DNA. TRBV21-1 is a pseudogene segment. The sample comprised PBMCs. The sequence derives from a man aged 45-60 years with multiple sclerosis. CDR3: CASSKGENRDRVNYEQYF. The CDR3 DNA follows: TGTGCCAGCAGCAAAGGCGAAAACCGGGACAGGGTGAACTACGAGCAGTACTTC.